This TCR beta chain was recovered during a study of somatic mutations in cytotoxic T cells in rheumatoid arthritis. The V gene lost 2 bases and the J gene lost 6 bases, with 11 bases spanning the gap. The CDR3 is 14 residues long. Germline V lookup: CDR1 SGHDT, CDR2 YYEEEE. Sequenced by immunoSEQ multiplex PCR; TCRdb stores in-frame clones only, minus some. Counted here are 15,000 to 20,000 clones, more than 70% occurring once; the ten biggest clones make up 11% to 15%. Material for sequencing was CD8+ T cells sorted from blood. The source of this sequence is an adult with rheumatoid arthritis. The rearrangement links TRBV5-6 to TRBJ1-4; no definite D call. CDR3: CASSFPSEDEKLFF. CDR3 coding DNA: TGTGCCAGCAGCTTTCCCAGCGAGGATGAAAAACTGTTTTTT.